This entry concerns a single T cell receptor beta chain. At one end, the junction sequence differs from germline, possibly due to a read error. This entry is derived from a study of HIV-infected patients and healthy controls. One entry per CDR3 protein, called by TCRdb with MiXCR from the 5' RACE reads. The data show around 18,000 distinct CDR3 sequences, about 17% seen once. The CDR3 is made up of 11 amino acids. CDR1 MNHEY and CDR2 SVGAGI come from the germline V gene. This clonotype was sampled from a human donor in good health. The sequenced sample was CD8+ T cells from blood. The chain couples TRBV6-5 to TRBJ1-1; D is uncertain. CDR3 sequence reads: CAGSGPAEAFF. Written as DNA, the CDR3 is TGTGCCGGCAGTGGCCCGGCAGAAGCTTTCTTT.